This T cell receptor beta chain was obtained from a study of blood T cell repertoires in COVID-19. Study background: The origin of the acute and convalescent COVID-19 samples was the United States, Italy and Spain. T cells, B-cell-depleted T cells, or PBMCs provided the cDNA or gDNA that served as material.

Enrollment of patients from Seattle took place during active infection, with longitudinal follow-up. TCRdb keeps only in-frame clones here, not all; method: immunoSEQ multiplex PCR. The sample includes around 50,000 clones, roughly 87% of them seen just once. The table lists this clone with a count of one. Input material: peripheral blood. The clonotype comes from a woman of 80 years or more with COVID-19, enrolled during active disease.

CDR3 in amino acids: CASSSQGNTYEQYF. In nucleotides, the CDR3 is TGTGCCAGCAGTTCCCAGGGAAACACCTACGAGCAGTACTTC. The gene calls are TRBV6-5 and TRBJ2-7, with D possibly matching TRBD1 (5 bases). V was clipped by 4 bases and J by 2 bases, with 12 bases between them. The CDR3 loop spans 14 amino acids. Looked up from germline, CDR1 is MNHEY and CDR2 is SVGAGI.